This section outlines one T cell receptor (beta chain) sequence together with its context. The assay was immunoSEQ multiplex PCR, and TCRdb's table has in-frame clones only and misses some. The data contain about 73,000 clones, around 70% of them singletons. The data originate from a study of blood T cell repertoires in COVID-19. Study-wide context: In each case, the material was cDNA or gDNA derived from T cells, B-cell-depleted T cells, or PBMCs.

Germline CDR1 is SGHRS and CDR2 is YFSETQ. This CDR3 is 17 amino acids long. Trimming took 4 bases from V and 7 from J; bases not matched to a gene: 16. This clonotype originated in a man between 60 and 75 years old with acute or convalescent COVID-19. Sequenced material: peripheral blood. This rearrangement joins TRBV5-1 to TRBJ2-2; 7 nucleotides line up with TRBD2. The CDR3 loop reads CASSPPTAGELDGELFF. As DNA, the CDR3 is TGCGCCAGCAGCCCCCCCACGGCGGGAGAATTGGACGGGGAGCTGTTTTTT. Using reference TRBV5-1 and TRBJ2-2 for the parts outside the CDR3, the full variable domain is KAGVTQTPRYLIKTRGQQVTLSCSPISGHRSVSWYQQTPGQGLQFLFEYFSETQRNKGNFPGRFSGRQFSNSRSEMNVSTLELGDSALYLCASSPPTAGELDGELFFGEGSRLTVL.